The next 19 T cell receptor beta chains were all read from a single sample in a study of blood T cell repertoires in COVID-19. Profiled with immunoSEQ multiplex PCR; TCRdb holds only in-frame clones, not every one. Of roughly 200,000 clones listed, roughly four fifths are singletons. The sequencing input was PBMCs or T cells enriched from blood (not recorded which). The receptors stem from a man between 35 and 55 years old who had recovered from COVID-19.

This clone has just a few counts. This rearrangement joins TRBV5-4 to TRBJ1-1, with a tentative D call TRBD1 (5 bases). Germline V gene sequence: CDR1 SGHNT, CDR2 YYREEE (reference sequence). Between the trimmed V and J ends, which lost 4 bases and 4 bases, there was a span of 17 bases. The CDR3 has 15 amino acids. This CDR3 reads CASSDPGNSGTEAFF. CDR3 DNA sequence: TGTGCCAGCAGCGACCCAGGGAACTCTGGCACTGAAGCTTTCTTT.

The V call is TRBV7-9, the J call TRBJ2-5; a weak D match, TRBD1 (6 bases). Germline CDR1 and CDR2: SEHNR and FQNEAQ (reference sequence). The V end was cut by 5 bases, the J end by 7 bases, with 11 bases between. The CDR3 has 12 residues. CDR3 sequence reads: CASSQGLRTQYF. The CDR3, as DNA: TGTGCCAGCAGCCAGGGGTTGCGGACCCAGTACTTC.

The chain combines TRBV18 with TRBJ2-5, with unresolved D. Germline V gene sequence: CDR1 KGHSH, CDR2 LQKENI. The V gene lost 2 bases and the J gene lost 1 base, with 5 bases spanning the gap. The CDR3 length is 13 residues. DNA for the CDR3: TGTGCCAGCTCACCAAACAGCCAAGAGACCCAGTACTTC. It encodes CASSPNSQETQYF.

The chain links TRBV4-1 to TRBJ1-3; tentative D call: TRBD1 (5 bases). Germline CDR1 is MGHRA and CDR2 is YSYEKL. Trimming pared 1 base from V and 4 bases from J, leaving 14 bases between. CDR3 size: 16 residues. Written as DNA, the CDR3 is TGCGCCAGCAGCCAAGGCCTGGGCAGGGCAGGAAACACCATATATTTT. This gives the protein CASSQGLGRAGNTIYF.

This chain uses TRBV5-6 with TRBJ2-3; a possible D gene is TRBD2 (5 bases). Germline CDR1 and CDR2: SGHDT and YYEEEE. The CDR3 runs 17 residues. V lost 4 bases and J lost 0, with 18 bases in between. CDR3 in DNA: TGTGCCAGCAGCCTCACCCCGCGGGCGTCTAGCACAGATACGCAGTATTTT. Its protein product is CASSLTPRASSTDTQYF. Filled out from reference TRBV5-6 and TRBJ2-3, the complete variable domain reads DAGVTQSPTHLIKTRGQQVTLRCSPKSGHDTVSWYQQALGQGPQFIFQYYEEEERQRGNFPDRFSGHQFPNYSSELNVNALLLGDSALYLCASSLTPRASSTDTQYFGPGTRLTVL.

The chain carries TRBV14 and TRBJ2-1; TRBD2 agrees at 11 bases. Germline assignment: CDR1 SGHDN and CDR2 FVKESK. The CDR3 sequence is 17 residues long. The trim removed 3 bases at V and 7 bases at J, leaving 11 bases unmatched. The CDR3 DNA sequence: TGTGCCAGCAGCCAGCCGTTAGCGGGGGGGGCTTGGAATGAGCAGTTCTTC. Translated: CASSQPLAGGAWNEQFF.

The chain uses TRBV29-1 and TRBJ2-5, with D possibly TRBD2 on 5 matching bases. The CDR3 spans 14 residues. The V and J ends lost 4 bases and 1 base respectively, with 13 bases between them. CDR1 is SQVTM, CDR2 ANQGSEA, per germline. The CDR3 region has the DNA TGCAGCGTTGTTAAGTTAGCGCGCCAAGAGACCCAGTACTTC. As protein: CSVVKLARQETQYF.

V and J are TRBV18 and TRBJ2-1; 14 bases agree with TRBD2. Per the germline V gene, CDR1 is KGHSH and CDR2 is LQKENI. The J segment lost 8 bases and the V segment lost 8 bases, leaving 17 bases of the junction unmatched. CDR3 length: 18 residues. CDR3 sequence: CASRPDPGLAGVWYEQFF. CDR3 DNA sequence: TGTGCCAGCCGTCCCGATCCGGGACTAGCGGGAGTCTGGTATGAGCAGTTCTTC. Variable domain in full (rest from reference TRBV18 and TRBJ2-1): NAGVMQNPRHLVRRRGQEARLRCSPMKGHSHVYWYRQLPEEGLKFMVYLQKENIIDESGMPKERFSAEFPKEGPSILRIQQVVRGDSAAYFCASRPDPGLAGVWYEQFFGPGTRLTVL.

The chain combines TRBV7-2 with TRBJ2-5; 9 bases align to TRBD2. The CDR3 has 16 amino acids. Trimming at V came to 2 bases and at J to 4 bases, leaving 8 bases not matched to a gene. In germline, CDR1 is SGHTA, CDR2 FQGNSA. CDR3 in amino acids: CASSLYGGRVGETQYF. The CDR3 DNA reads TGTGCCAGCAGCTTATACGGCGGGAGGGTGGGAGAGACCCAGTACTTC.

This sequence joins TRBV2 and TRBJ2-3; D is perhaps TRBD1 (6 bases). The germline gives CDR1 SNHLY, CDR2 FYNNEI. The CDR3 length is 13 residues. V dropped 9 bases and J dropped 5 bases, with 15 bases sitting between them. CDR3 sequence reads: CASLTLGGDTQYF. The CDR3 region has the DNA TGTGCCAGTCTAACTTTAGGGGGAGATACGCAGTATTTT.

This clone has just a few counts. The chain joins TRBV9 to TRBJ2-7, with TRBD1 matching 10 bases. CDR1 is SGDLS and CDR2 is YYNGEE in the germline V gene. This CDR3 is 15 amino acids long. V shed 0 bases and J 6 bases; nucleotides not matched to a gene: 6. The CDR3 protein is CASSVAGTGDGEQYF. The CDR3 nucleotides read TGTGCCAGCAGCGTAGCGGGGACAGGGGATGGCGAGCAGTACTTC.

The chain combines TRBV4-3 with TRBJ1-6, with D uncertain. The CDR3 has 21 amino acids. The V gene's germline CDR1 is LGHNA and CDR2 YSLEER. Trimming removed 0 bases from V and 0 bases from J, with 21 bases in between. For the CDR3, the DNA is TGCGCCAGCAGCCAAGAAGGTGTCGGGCCGGGGTTGTCCTCCTATAATTCACCCCTCCACTTT. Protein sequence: CASSQEGVGPGLSSYNSPLHF.

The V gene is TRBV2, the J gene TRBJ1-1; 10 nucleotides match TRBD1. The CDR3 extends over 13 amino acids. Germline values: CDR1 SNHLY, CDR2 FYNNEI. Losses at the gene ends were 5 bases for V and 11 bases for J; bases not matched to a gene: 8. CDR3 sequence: CASSYNGQGEAFF. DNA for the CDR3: TGTGCCAGCAGTTATAACGGACAGGGGGAGGCTTTCTTT.

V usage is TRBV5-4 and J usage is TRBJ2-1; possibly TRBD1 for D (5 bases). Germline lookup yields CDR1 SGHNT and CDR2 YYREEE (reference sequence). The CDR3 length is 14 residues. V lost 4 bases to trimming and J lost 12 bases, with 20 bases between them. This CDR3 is CASSPGGAGQGQFF. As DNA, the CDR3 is TGTGCCAGCAGCCCGGGCGGTGCAGGGCAAGGGCAGTTCTTC.

DNA for the CDR3: TGCAGGCCCCAAAGCGGATCCCGGCAGTTCTTC. Translated, it gives CRPQSGSRQFF. The rearrangement links TRBV20-1 to TRBJ2-1; TRBD2 is a possible D gene (5 bases). Germline V lookup: CDR1 DFQATT, CDR2 SNEGSKA (reference sequence). The CDR3 totals 11 residues.

The CDR3 loop reads CASSYTGLASGAFF. The CDR3 nucleotides are TGCGCCAGCAGCTACACAGGGCTCGCGTCGGGAGCTTTCTTT. The V gene is TRBV5-1, the J gene TRBJ1-1, with TRBD1 as a possible D gene (6 bases). Germline V gives CDR1 SGHRS, CDR2 YFSETQ. This CDR3 is 14 amino acids long. V was cut by 3 bases and J by 10 bases, with 19 bases left in between.

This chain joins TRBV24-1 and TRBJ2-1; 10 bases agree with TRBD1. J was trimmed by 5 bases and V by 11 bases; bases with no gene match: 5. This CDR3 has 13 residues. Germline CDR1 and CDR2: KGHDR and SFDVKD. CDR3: CAIRDRGHNEQFF. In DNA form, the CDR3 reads TGTGCCATAAGGGACAGGGGCCACAATGAGCAGTTCTTC.

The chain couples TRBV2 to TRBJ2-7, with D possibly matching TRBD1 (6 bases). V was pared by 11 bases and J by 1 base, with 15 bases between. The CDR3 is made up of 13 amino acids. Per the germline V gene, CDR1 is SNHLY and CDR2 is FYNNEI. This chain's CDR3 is CASAFRGSYEQYV. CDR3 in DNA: TGTGCCTCCGCCTTTAGGGGGTCCTACGAGCAGTACGTC.

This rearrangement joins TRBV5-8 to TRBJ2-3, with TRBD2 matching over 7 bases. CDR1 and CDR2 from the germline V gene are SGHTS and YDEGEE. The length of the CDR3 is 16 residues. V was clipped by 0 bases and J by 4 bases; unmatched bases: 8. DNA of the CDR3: TGTGCCAGCAGCTTGGGACTAGCTTCGGGTGCAGATACGCAGTATTTT. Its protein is CASSLGLASGADTQYF.